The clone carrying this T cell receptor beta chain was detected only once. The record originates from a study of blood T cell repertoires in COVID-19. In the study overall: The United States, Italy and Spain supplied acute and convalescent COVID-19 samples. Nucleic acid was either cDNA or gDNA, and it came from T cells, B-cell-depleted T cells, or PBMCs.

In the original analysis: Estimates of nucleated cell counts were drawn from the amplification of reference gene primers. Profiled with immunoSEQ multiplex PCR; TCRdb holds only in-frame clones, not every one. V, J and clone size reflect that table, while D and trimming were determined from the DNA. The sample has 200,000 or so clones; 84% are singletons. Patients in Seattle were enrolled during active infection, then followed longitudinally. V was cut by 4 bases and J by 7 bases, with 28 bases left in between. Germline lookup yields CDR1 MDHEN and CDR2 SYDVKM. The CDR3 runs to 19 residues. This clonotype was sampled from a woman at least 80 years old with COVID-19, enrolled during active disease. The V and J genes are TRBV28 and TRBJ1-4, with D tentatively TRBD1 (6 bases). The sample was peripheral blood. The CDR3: CASSSLRGKSGLPTEKLFF. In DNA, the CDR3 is TGTGCCAGCAGTTCCCTGAGGGGGAAGTCCGGGTTGCCCACTGAAAAACTGTTTTTT.